Following are 26 T cell receptor beta chains from one sample sequenced in a study of shared clonotypes between healthy human individuals. Generated by immunoSEQ multiplex PCR, the TCRdb table keeps only in-frame clones and is missing some. The sample records about 1.5 million clones, about 98% being singletons. The sample consisted of naive CD4+ T cells sorted from blood. Subset in this sample: CD45RA+ positively selected. The receptor source for this set is a man aged 30 to 45 in good health.

This clone was seen once. The rearrangement joins TRBV5-6 to TRBJ1-2; a weak D match, TRBD1 (6 bases). The V and J ends lost 4 bases and 3 bases respectively, with 13 bases between them. Looked up from germline, CDR1 is SGHDT and CDR2 is YYEEEE. The CDR3 has 14 amino acids. The CDR3 reads CASSQDRNYYGYTF. For the CDR3, the DNA is TGTGCCAGCAGCCAAGACAGGAATTACTATGGCTACACCTTC.

The chain links TRBV2 to TRBJ2-5; 7 nucleotides align to TRBD1. V dropped 7 bases and J dropped 6; count of bases not matched to a gene: 14. CDR3 length equals 15 residues. Germline V gene sequence: CDR1 SNHLY, CDR2 FYNNEI. CDR3 nucleotide sequence: TGTGCCAGCACCGTGGTGGGACAGCAGCCAAAGACCCAGTACTTC. This codes for CASTVVGQQPKTQYF.

This clone was seen only once. The rearrangement joins TRBV7-2 to TRBJ2-7; 8 bases are shared with TRBD2. V lost 4 bases and J lost 7; bases outside the gene matches: 12. This CDR3 comprises 15 residues. Per germline, CDR1 SGHTA and CDR2 FQGNSA. CDR3 protein: CASSSTGTRGFEQYF. CDR3 nucleotide sequence: TGTGCCAGCAGCTCAACCGGGACTAGGGGGTTTGAGCAGTACTTC.

This clone is a singleton in its sample. The chain joins TRBV28 to TRBJ1-1; a possible D gene is TRBD1 (5 bases). Germline-derived CDR1 and CDR2 are MDHEN and SYDVKM. The length of the CDR3 is 12 residues. Trimming cost V 2 bases and J 7 bases, with 8 bases left between them. CDR3 sequence reads: CASSLLGLEAFF. In nucleotides, the CDR3 is TGTGCCAGCAGTTTACTGGGACTTGAAGCTTTCTTT.

V is TRBV28 and J is TRBJ1-1; TRBD1 matches 10 bases. The CDR3 consists of 15 residues. The V and J ends lost 5 bases and 5 bases, in that order; junction bases with no gene match: 8. CDR1 is MDHEN, CDR2 SYDVKM, per germline. The CDR3 reads CASSARGQGKTEAFF. In DNA, the CDR3 is TGTGCCAGCAGTGCCCGGGGACAGGGGAAAACTGAAGCTTTCTTT. Looking up the rest from reference TRBV28 and TRBJ1-1 gives the full variable domain: DVKVTQSSRYLVKRTGEKVFLECVQDMDHENMFWYRQDPGLGLRLIYFSYDVKMKEKGDIPEGYSVSREKKERFSLILESASTNQTSMYLCASSARGQGKTEAFFGQGTRLTVV.

This rearrangement joins TRBV27 to TRBJ2-2; TRBD1 might be the D (5 bases). Trimming pared 2 bases from V and 4 bases from J, leaving 11 bases between. Germline V CDR1 and CDR2: MNHEY, SMNVEV (reference sequence). The CDR3 sequence is 15 residues long. CDR3 amino acids: CASSLRQGRTGELFF. The CDR3 bases are TGTGCCAGCAGTTTAAGGCAGGGTCGCACCGGGGAGCTGTTTTTT.

The chain joins TRBV5-1 to TRBJ1-2; no clear D. The CDR3 loop spans 12 amino acids. Germline V CDR1 and CDR2: SGHRS, YFSETQ. With 5 bases removed from V and 10 bases from J, the gap between germline ends came to 15 bases. CDR3 sequence: CASSLDTEYYTF. The CDR3 nucleotides read TGCGCCAGCAGTCTCGACACCGAGTACTACACCTTC.

The chain recombines TRBV5-1 with TRBJ1-1; D perhaps matches TRBD1 (5 bases). CDR1 and CDR2 from the germline V gene are SGHRS and YFSETQ. Trimming took off 2 bases at V and 1 base at J, with 9 bases between the two ends. The CDR3 extends over 14 amino acids. In nucleotides, the CDR3 is TGCGCCAGCAGCTTATACAGGCCGAACACTGAAGCTTTCTTT. Amino acid sequence: CASSLYRPNTEAFF. The variable domain in full, completed from reference TRBV5-1 and TRBJ1-1, reads KAGVTQTPRYLIKTRGQQVTLSCSPISGHRSVSWYQQTPGQGLQFLFEYFSETQRNKGNFPGRFSGRQFSNSRSEMNVSTLELGDSALYLCASSLYRPNTEAFFGQGTRLTVV.

This clone turned up a few times. This same CDR3 is encoded by further DNA sequences in the sample. The chain links TRBV7-9 to TRBJ2-7; D gene ambiguous. CDR1 and CDR2 from the germline V gene are SEHNR and FQNEAQ (reference sequence). Trimming took off 4 bases at V and 3 bases at J, with 4 bases between the two ends. The CDR3 runs to 11 residues. The CDR3 reads CASSSYYEQYF. In nucleotides, the CDR3 is TGTGCCAGCAGCTCCTACTACGAGCAGTACTTC.

CDR3 bases: TGTGCCAGCAGAAGTAGCGGGAGGATGTACGAGCAGTACTTC. It codes for CASRSSGRMYEQYF. The chain couples TRBV7-9 to TRBJ2-7, with TRBD2 identical over 10 bases. The CDR3 contains 14 residues. In germline, CDR1 is SEHNR, CDR2 FQNEAQ (reference sequence). Germline trimming cut 6 bases from V and 4 bases from J; bases unmatched to any gene: 6.

The V call is TRBV9, the J call TRBJ2-2; no definite D call. V was clipped by 3 bases and J by 5 bases, with 11 bases between them. Germline V gene sequence: CDR1 SGDLS, CDR2 YYNGEE. The CDR3 contains 14 residues. CDR3 loop: CASSAGFTTGELFF. The CDR3 DNA is TGTGCCAGCAGCGCTGGATTTACAACCGGGGAGCTGTTTTTT. Supplemented by reference TRBV9 and TRBJ2-2, the full variable domain reads DSGVTQTPKHLITATGQRVTLRCSPRSGDLSVYWYQQSLDQGLQFLIQYYNGEERAKGNILERFSAQQFPDLHSELNLSSLELGDSALYFCASSAGFTTGELFFGEGSRLTVL.

The V call is TRBV19, the J call TRBJ2-1; D gene ambiguous. The CDR3 runs to 17 residues. V dropped 5 bases and J dropped 0 bases, with 17 bases sitting between them. Germline CDR1 is LNHDA and CDR2 is SQIVND (reference sequence). DNA for the CDR3: TGTGCCAGTAGTGCAGGTTGGGGAAGCTACTCCTACAATGAGCAGTTCTTC. Residues: CASSAGWGSYSYNEQFF.

The chain is built from TRBV7-2 and TRBJ2-7; D is perhaps TRBD1 or TRBD2 (5 bases each). V was shortened by 3 bases and J by 0 bases, with 12 bases between the two germline ends. Germline-derived CDR1 and CDR2 are SGHTA and FQGNSA. The CDR3 extends over 15 amino acids. Here the CDR3 reads CASSFVRDHSYEQYF. CDR3 nucleotides: TGTGCCAGCAGCTTTGTACGGGACCACTCCTACGAGCAGTACTTC.

The chain carries TRBV14 and TRBJ2-7; TRBD2 agrees at 8 bases. Trimming removed 2 bases from V and 2 bases from J; junction bases left unmatched: 8. Germline V gives CDR1 SGHDN, CDR2 FVKESK. The length of the CDR3 is 16 residues. The DNA of the CDR3 is TGTGCCAGCAGCCAATTATCGACTAGCGTAGCCTACGAGCAGTACTTC. Translation: CASSQLSTSVAYEQYF.

Turning to this clone: This same CDR3 is encoded by further DNA sequences in the sample. The gene calls are TRBV28 and TRBJ1-1; D gene ambiguous. The germline CDR1 and CDR2 sequences are MDHEN and SYDVKM. Trimming shortened V by 2 bases and J by 5 bases, and 9 bases separated the two germline ends. CDR3 size: 13 residues. The CDR3 loop reads CASSLLGGTEAFF. The CDR3 DNA follows: TGTGCCAGCAGTTTACTGGGAGGGACTGAAGCTTTCTTT.

This chain links TRBV4-3 with TRBJ2-7; tentative D call: TRBD2 (5 bases). Germline V gives CDR1 LGHNA, CDR2 YSLEER. There are 15 residues in the CDR3. Trimming stripped 5 bases from V and 3 bases from J, with 17 bases between. CDR3 in DNA: TGCGCCAGCAGCGACTACGGCCGGACCATCTACGAGCAGTACTTC. It is translated as CASSDYGRTIYEQYF.

The chain couples TRBV23-1 to TRBJ1-1; D is ambiguous. TRBV23-1 is labeled an ORF, and its function is uncertain. The length of the CDR3 is 13 residues. V was trimmed by 5 bases and J by 6 bases, leaving 13 bases between them. CDR3 protein: CASSSHSGSEAFF. The CDR3 DNA follows: TGCGCCAGCAGTTCCCATTCGGGGTCTGAAGCTTTCTTT.

The chain joins TRBV28 to TRBJ2-1; 12 positions match TRBD1. Germline V lookup: CDR1 MDHEN, CDR2 SYDVKM. Trimming at V came to 4 bases and at J to 9 bases, leaving 7 bases not matched to a gene. The length of the CDR3 is 15 residues. In DNA form, the CDR3 reads TGTGCCAGCAGTTCAAGGGACAGGGGGCAAGGTGAGCAGTTCTTC. Its protein is CASSSRDRGQGEQFF.

The genes are TRBV7-9 and TRBJ1-3, with a tentative D call TRBD1 (5 bases). The germline V gene has CDR1 SEHNR and CDR2 FQNEAQ (reference sequence). The V and J ends lost 1 base and 1 base respectively, with 14 bases between them. The CDR3 totals 17 residues. The CDR3 coding sequence is TGTGCCAGCAGCTTAGGTTCTTCAGGGCTGTCTGGAAACACCATATATTTT. Translating gives CASSLGSSGLSGNTIYF.

On this clone: The sample contains more than one DNA sequence encoding this CDR3. J is TRBJ2-1 and V is TRBV5-1; no definite D call. CDR1 and CDR2 (germline): SGHRS, YFSETQ. V lost 0 bases, J lost 2 bases, and 9 bases lay in between. The CDR3 covers 15 residues. CDR3 protein: CASSLAPGTYNEQFF. CDR3 nucleotides: TGCGCCAGCAGCTTGGCCCCCGGCACCTACAATGAGCAGTTCTTC.

The chain couples TRBV11-2 to TRBJ2-2, with TRBD2 matching 9 bases. CDR3 length equals 16 residues. Unmatched junction bases numbered 6, after V lost 3 bases and J lost 4 bases. Germline CDR1 and CDR2: SGHAT and FQNNGV. CDR3 residues: CASSFATSGTTGELFF. The CDR3 nucleotides read TGTGCCAGCAGCTTCGCGACTAGCGGAACCACCGGGGAGCTGTTTTTT.

This chain uses TRBV5-1 with TRBJ2-2; D not resolved. The CDR3 is 15 residues long. CDR1 and CDR2 from the germline V gene are SGHRS and YFSETQ. V was trimmed by 5 bases and J by 0 bases, leaving 11 bases between them. CDR3 in amino acids: CASSLHRANTGELFF. CDR3 bases: TGCGCCAGCAGTTTGCACCGCGCGAACACCGGGGAGCTGTTTTTT.

The chain couples TRBV9 to TRBJ1-1; 9 bases match TRBD1. The CDR3 totals 15 residues. CDR1 and CDR2 (germline): SGDLS, YYNGEE. Losses at the gene ends were 3 bases for V and 4 bases for J; bases not matched to a gene: 7. As DNA, the CDR3 is TGTGCCAGCAGCGCAGGGGGACAGGGACTCACTGAAGCTTTCTTT. It yields the protein CASSAGGQGLTEAFF.

This chain uses TRBV9 with TRBJ1-1, with a possible D match to TRBD1 (6 bases). The CDR3 has 14 amino acids. V was trimmed by 3 bases and J by 3 bases, leaving 12 bases between them. Per germline, CDR1 SGDLS and CDR2 YYNGEE. The CDR3 DNA is TGTGCCAGCAGCGCGACAGCAGGGGACACTGAAGCTTTCTTT. Translated, it gives CASSATAGDTEAFF.

The chain employs TRBV13 and TRBJ2-1; 10 nucleotides align to TRBD1. V gave up 0 bases and J gave up 5 bases; unmatched junction bases: 7. Germline-derived CDR1 and CDR2 are PRHDT and FYEKMQ (reference sequence). The CDR3 extends over 17 amino acids. This CDR3 is CASSLGFGQGEDNEQFF. The CDR3 bases are TGTGCCAGCAGCTTAGGGTTCGGACAGGGGGAGGACAATGAGCAGTTCTTC.

The chain carries TRBV5-1 and TRBJ2-3; tentatively, D is TRBD2 (5 bases). The CDR3 covers 14 residues. The germline V and J ends were trimmed by 2 bases and 6 bases, with 13 bases remaining between them. CDR1 is SGHRS and CDR2 is YFSETQ in the germline V gene. CDR3 protein: CASSFRRRGDTQYF. The CDR3 DNA reads TGCGCCAGCAGCTTCCGCAGGCGCGGGGATACGCAGTATTTT.